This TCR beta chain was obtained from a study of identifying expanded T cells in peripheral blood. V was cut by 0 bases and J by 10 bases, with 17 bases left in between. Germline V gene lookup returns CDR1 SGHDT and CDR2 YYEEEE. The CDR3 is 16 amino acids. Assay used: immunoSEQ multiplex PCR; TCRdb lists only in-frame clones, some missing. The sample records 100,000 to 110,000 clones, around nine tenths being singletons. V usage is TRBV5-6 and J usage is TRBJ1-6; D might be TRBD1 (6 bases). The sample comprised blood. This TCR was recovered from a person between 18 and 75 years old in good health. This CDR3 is CASSLEPAGVGSPLHF. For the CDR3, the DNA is TGTGCCAGCAGCTTGGAGCCGGCAGGGGTAGGGTCACCCCTCCACTTT.